The table lists the clone carrying this T cell receptor (beta chain) with a count of one. Germline V lookup: CDR1 MNHEY, CDR2 SVGEGT. This CDR3 is 13 amino acids long. V lost 5 bases, J lost 9 bases, and 14 bases lay in between. In the authors' workflow: Estimation of nucleated cell counts was performed using reference gene primer amplification. Using immunoSEQ multiplex PCR, the repertoire was profiled, and TCRdb retains in-frame clones only, with some absent. The D gene and trimming were derived from the DNA, and the V and J assignments and clone size from that table. The table records more than 300,000 clones, around 88% of them present only once. The data stem from a study of blood T cell repertoires in COVID-19. The wider study: Specimens from acute and convalescent COVID-19 originated in the United States, Italy and Spain.

The gene calls are TRBV6-2 or TRBV6-3 and TRBJ2-1; no definite D call. Sequencing used peripheral blood. The sequence came from a woman younger than 45 with COVID-19, enrolled during active disease. Here the CDR3 DNA reads TGTGCCAGCAGTGCCCCCCCCGAGAGTGAGCAGTTCTTC. Protein: CASSAPPESEQFF.